The 32 T cell receptor beta chains presented below share a single source sample, sequenced in a study of Graves' ophthalmopathy and Graves' hyperthyroidism. Beta-chain TCR CDR3 regions were amplified from RNA transcripts. First-round RT-PCR used HTBI primers; second-round multiplex PCR followed. TCRdb passed the multiplex PCR reads through MiXCR, listing each CDR3 protein once. In the table there are hundreds of thousands of distinct CDR3 sequences, around a fifth of which are singletons. The sequenced sample consisted of peripheral blood. The receptor source for this set is a woman in her late teens or twenties with stable Graves' hyperthyroidism.

This clonotype was counted ten times or more. V and J are TRBV3-1 and TRBJ1-2, with D uncertain. Deletions cut 3 bases from V and 1 base from J, with 6 bases between. The CDR3 is made up of 13 amino acids. Germline values: CDR1 LGHDT, CDR2 YNNKEL (reference sequence). This CDR3 is CASSQEINYGYTF. The CDR3 DNA reads as TGTGCCAGCAGCCAGGAAATTAACTATGGCTACACCTTC.

This clonotype was recorded a few times. This sequence joins TRBV28 and TRBJ2-5; 11 bases are a match to TRBD2. In germline, CDR1 is MDHEN, CDR2 SYDVKM. The CDR3 runs to 15 residues. The V segment lost 0 bases and the J segment 3 bases; nucleotides outside the gene matches: 0. For the CDR3, the DNA is TGTGCCAGCAGTTTATGGGGACTAGCGGAAGAGACCCAGTACTTC. Residues: CASSLWGLAEETQYF.

Turning to this clonotype: A much larger clone differs from this one at a single base, so this may be a read error. The chain employs TRBV6-2 or TRBV6-3 and TRBJ2-5, with D possibly TRBD1 on 5 matching bases. This CDR3 contains 13 residues. Germline V gene data show CDR1 as MNHEY and CDR2 as SVGEGT. Here the CDR3 reads CASGKQAQETKYF. CDR3 sequence (DNA): TGTGCCAGCGGGAAACAGGCCCAAGAGACCAAGTACTTC.

The gene calls are TRBV4-3 and TRBJ1-3; TRBD1 might be the D (5 bases). In germline, CDR1 is LGHNA, CDR2 YSLEER. This CDR3 is built from 17 residues. Between the trimmed V and J ends, which lost 0 bases and 0 bases, there was a span of 12 bases. The CDR3 region is CASSQDGHRSSGNTIYF. The CDR3 DNA reads TGCGCCAGCAGCCAAGACGGTCACAGGAGCTCTGGAAACACCATATATTTT.

On this clonotype itself: This may come from a read error, since a much larger clone is one base off. Lacking the conserved final phenylalanine or tryptophan, this CDR3 likely reflects a read error. This chain joins TRBV12-3 or TRBV12-4 and TRBJ1-1; tentatively, D is TRBD1 (5 bases). V was clipped by 6 bases and J by 10 bases, with 21 bases between them. The length of the CDR3 is 14 residues. The CDR3 region has the DNA TGTGCCAGCAGACCGGGGGTCGGGGCTCCAGGAGCTTTCTTA. As protein: CASRPGVGAPGAFL.

This clonotype was recorded many times. The chain links TRBV12-3 or TRBV12-4 to TRBJ2-7; TRBD2 matches at 8 bases. V gave up 3 bases and J gave up 7 bases; unmatched junction bases: 14. The CDR3 totals 16 residues. This CDR3 is CASSLGGGRTVGEQYF. The CDR3 bases are TGTGCCAGCAGTTTGGGCGGCGGGAGGACGGTGGGTGAGCAGTACTTC.

This clonotype came up many times. The gene calls are TRBV9 and TRBJ2-7; 7 bases map to TRBD1. V shed 4 bases and J 2 bases; nucleotides not matched to a gene: 6. From germline, CDR1 is SGDLS and CDR2 YYNGEE. This CDR3 spans 14 amino acids. The CDR3 DNA reads as TGTGCCAGCAGCTTCGGACAGGATACCTACGAGCAGTACTTC. Its protein product is CASSFGQDTYEQYF.

This clonotype has a count of ten or more. The rearrangement joins TRBV19 to TRBJ2-7, with D possibly TRBD1 on 5 matching bases. CDR3 size: 12 residues. Per the germline V gene, CDR1 is LNHDA and CDR2 is SQIVND (reference sequence). The V end lost 4 bases, the J end lost 3 bases, and 7 bases lay between the germline ends. The CDR3 region is CASSTQGYEQYF. CDR3 in DNA: TGTGCCAGTAGTACGCAGGGCTACGAGCAGTACTTC.

This clonotype has more than one count but fewer than ten. No conserved phenylalanine or tryptophan ends this CDR3, so it is likely a read error. The chain has TRBV7-2 and TRBJ1-3, with D possibly TRBD1 on 6 matching bases. The germline gives CDR1 SGHTA, CDR2 FQGNSA. The V gene lost 5 bases and the J gene lost 0 bases, with 11 bases spanning the gap. CDR3 length equals 15 residues. The CDR3 spells CASSPGADSGNTIYV. The CDR3 DNA reads as TGTGCCAGCAGCCCAGGGGCAGACTCTGGAAACACCATATATGTT.

This clonotype was seen repeatedly, ten times or more. The chain is built from TRBV11-2 and TRBJ1-2; no reliable D call. V was cut by 5 bases and J by 2 bases, with 9 bases left in between. The CDR3 sequence is 13 residues long. In germline, CDR1 is SGHAT, CDR2 FQNNGV. The CDR3: CASSPRKNYGYTF. CDR3 sequence (DNA): TGTGCCAGCAGCCCCAGAAAAAACTATGGCTACACCTTC.

The table lists this clonotype with many counts. The chain joins TRBV6-2 or TRBV6-3 to TRBJ1-2; TRBD1 matches 7 bases. The ends lost 7 bases at V and 1 base at J; junction bases unmatched: 6. CDR3 length equals 14 residues. Germline V gene sequence: CDR1 MNHEY, CDR2 SVGEGT. The CDR3 region is CASNRDSNNYGYTF. The CDR3 region has the DNA TGTGCCAGCAACCGGGACAGTAATAACTATGGCTACACCTTC.

This clonotype came up many times. This chain links TRBV10-3 with TRBJ1-1; 10 bases match TRBD1. Germline CDR1 is ENHRY and CDR2 is SYGVKD. V shed 7 bases and J 0 bases; nucleotides not matched to a gene: 14. The CDR3 loop spans 18 amino acids. For the CDR3, the DNA is TGTGCCATCATTACCGCCGGGACAGGGGAGGAAGTGAACACTGAAGCTTTCTTT. Encoded protein: CAIITAGTGEEVNTEAFF.

In its sample, this clonotype was seen many times. This chain links TRBV29-1 with TRBJ1-2; 7 nucleotides match TRBD1. Per germline, CDR1 SQVTM and CDR2 ANQGSEA. The CDR3 sequence is 13 residues long. Unmatched junction bases numbered 6, after V lost 5 bases and J lost 3 bases. DNA for the CDR3: TGCAGCGTTCGGGACAGACGTTACTATGGCTACACCTTC. Translating gives CSVRDRRYYGYTF.

The chain employs TRBV7-9 and TRBJ1-6; no definite D call. The CDR3 covers 14 residues. The germline CDR1 and CDR2 sequences are SEHNR and FQNEAQ (reference sequence). V gave up 0 bases and J gave up 7 bases, with 7 bases separating them. For the CDR3, the DNA is TGTGCCAGCAGCTTAGCAGGAAGCAATTCACCCCTCCACTTT. Residues: CASSLAGSNSPLHF.

This clonotype came up many times. J is TRBJ2-5 and V is TRBV20-1, with TRBD2 matching over 8 bases. Trimming took 4 bases from V and 1 from J; bases not matched to a gene: 8. The CDR3 has 15 residues. Germline CDR1 is DFQATT and CDR2 is SNEGSKA (reference sequence). The CDR3 here is CSAIPTSEFQETQYF. DNA for the CDR3: TGCAGTGCTATTCCGACTAGCGAGTTCCAAGAGACCCAGTACTTC.

This clonotype showed up many times. The chain is built from TRBV30 and TRBJ2-5, with D perhaps matching TRBD1 or TRBD2 (5 bases each). The V end lost 2 bases, the J end lost 5 bases, and 18 bases lay between the germline ends. The CDR3 runs to 15 residues. From germline, CDR1 is GTSNPN and CDR2 SVGIG (reference sequence). This CDR3 is CAWSFPGPGAETQYF. Here the CDR3 DNA reads TGTGCCTGGAGTTTTCCGGGACCCGGGGCGGAGACCCAGTACTTC. Based on the CDR3 plus reference TRBV30 and TRBJ2-5, the full variable domain is SQTIHQWPATLVQPVGSPLSLECTVEGTSNPNLYWYRQAAGRGLQLLFYSVGIGQISSEVPQNLSASRPQDRQFILSSKKLLLSDSGFYLCAWSFPGPGAETQYFGPGTRLLVL.

In its sample, this clonotype was seen many times. The genes are TRBV16 and TRBJ1-1; D not resolved. This CDR3 region has 14 residues. Deletions cut 0 bases from V and 5 bases from J, with 10 bases between. CDR1 is KGHSY, CDR2 FQNENV, per germline. Here the CDR3 DNA reads TGTGCCAGCAGCCAATCGGGCGGGCGGACTGAAGCTTTCTTT. Protein product: CASSQSGGRTEAFF.

This clonotype has ten or more counts. V is TRBV20-1 and J is TRBJ1-2; TRBD1 aligns across 9 bases. Germline V gene sequence: CDR1 DFQATT, CDR2 SNEGSKA (reference sequence). The CDR3 totals 15 residues. V lost 3 bases, J lost 3 bases, and 8 bases stayed unmatched. CDR3 region: CSASAGQGIHYGYTF. The CDR3 DNA is TGCAGTGCTAGCGCAGGACAGGGGATCCACTATGGCTACACCTTC.

The table lists this clonotype with many counts. The genes are TRBV11-2 and TRBJ2-6; D possibly uses TRBD1 or TRBD2 (5 bases each). V was cut by 1 base and J by 4 bases, with 11 bases left in between. The CDR3 is 16 residues long. CDR1 and CDR2 from the germline V gene are SGHAT and FQNNGV. The DNA for the CDR3 is TGTGCCAGCAGCTTAGTTTTGAGGGGCGGGGCCAACGTCCTGACTTTC. Translation: CASSLVLRGGANVLTF.

This clonotype was recorded at least ten times. The chain couples TRBV5-1 to TRBJ1-1, with no clear D. The CDR3 contains 13 residues. V was trimmed by 6 bases and J by 0 bases, leaving 9 bases between them. Per germline, CDR1 SGHRS and CDR2 YFSETQ. The CDR3: CASKLAMNTEAFF. In DNA form, the CDR3 reads TGCGCCAGCAAACTAGCGATGAACACTGAAGCTTTCTTT.

The chain couples TRBV30 to TRBJ2-7; weak D call: TRBD1 (6 bases). The CDR3 extends over 13 amino acids. V was clipped by 4 bases and J by 7 bases, with 17 bases between them. Germline lookup yields CDR1 GTSNPN and CDR2 SVGIG (reference sequence). This CDR3 reads CAWNLQGMREQYF. As DNA, the CDR3 is TGTGCCTGGAATCTCCAGGGGATGAGGGAGCAGTACTTC.

J is TRBJ1-6 and V is TRBV6-5; no clear D gene. The germline V and J ends were trimmed by 0 bases and 10 bases, with 13 bases remaining between them. Germline assignment: CDR1 MNHEY and CDR2 SVGAGI. This CDR3 comprises 15 residues. The CDR3 nucleotides read TGTGCCAGCAGTTACTCGATTGGCTCTGGCTCACCCCTCCACTTT. As protein: CASSYSIGSGSPLHF.

The table lists this clonotype with many counts. The chain combines TRBV20-1 with TRBJ2-5, with 9 nucleotides matching TRBD2. This CDR3 has 16 residues. Losses at the gene ends were 3 bases for V and 7 bases for J; bases not matched to a gene: 15. In germline, CDR1 is DFQATT, CDR2 SNEGSKA (reference sequence). The CDR3 sequence: CSASPREGLVRWTQYF. The CDR3 bases are TGCAGTGCTAGTCCGCGGGAGGGCCTAGTTCGTTGGACCCAGTACTTC.

This clonotype was recorded many times. V is TRBV28 and J is TRBJ2-5; D is unclear. Trimming took 6 bases from V and 1 from J, leaving 12 bases between them. The CDR3 totals 14 residues. Germline CDR1 is MDHEN and CDR2 is SYDVKM. CDR3 amino acids: CASRLHGSQETQYF. The CDR3 DNA is TGTGCCAGCAGACTACATGGCTCCCAAGAGACCCAGTACTTC.

This clonotype was found a few times. The CDR3 spells CASSHGLAGGLAGTQYF. As DNA, the CDR3 is TGTGCCAGCAGCCACGGACTAGCGGGAGGTTTGGCGGGGACCCAGTACTTC. This chain uses TRBV3-1 with TRBJ2-5; TRBD2 matches at 14 bases. From germline, CDR1 is LGHDT and CDR2 YNNKEL (reference sequence). The CDR3 spans 17 residues. Germline trimming cut 3 bases from V and 7 bases from J; bases unmatched to any gene: 10.

This clonotype was seen repeatedly, ten times or more. The V gene is TRBV2, the J gene TRBJ2-3; D is unclear. Germline CDR1 and CDR2: SNHLY and FYNNEI. The CDR3 is made up of 12 amino acids. Between the trimmed V and J ends, which lost 1 base and 4 bases, there was a span of 3 bases. This CDR3 reads CASSEEPDTQYF. In DNA form, the CDR3 reads TGTGCCAGCAGTGAAGAGCCAGATACGCAGTATTTT.

The chain has TRBV6-4 and TRBJ2-2; maybe TRBD1 (6 bases). The ends were cut back, 9 bases at V and 7 bases at J, with 15 bases in the middle. CDR1 is MRHNA, CDR2 SNTAGT, per germline. This CDR3 comprises 13 residues. DNA for the CDR3: TGTGCCAGTCGCAGGGGTAATATCGGGGAGCTGTTTTTT. This codes for CASRRGNIGELFF.

This clonotype was seen at least ten times. DNA for the CDR3: TGTGCCAGCAGTTTACCCGGGGCGGGACATAACAATCAGCCCCAGCATTTT. Translated: CASSLPGAGHNNQPQHF. The chain has TRBV28 and TRBJ1-5; perhaps TRBD1 as D (6 bases). V dropped 2 bases and J dropped 3 bases, with 17 bases sitting between them. The germline V gene has CDR1 MDHEN and CDR2 SYDVKM. The CDR3 runs 17 residues.

This clonotype occurred many times. The chain links TRBV29-1 to TRBJ2-7, with 9 nucleotides matching TRBD1. The CDR3 covers 15 residues. The germline V gene has CDR1 SQVTM and CDR2 ANQGSEA. J gave up 3 bases and V 4 bases, and 10 bases lay outside the gene matches. CDR3 amino acids: CSVVGGTGSFYEQYF. As DNA, the CDR3 is TGCAGCGTTGTAGGAGGGACAGGGTCTTTCTACGAGCAGTACTTC.

This clonotype has a count of ten or more. V and J are TRBV6-1 and TRBJ2-7; 10 bases match TRBD1. The germline gives CDR1 MNHNS, CDR2 SASEGT. V dropped 6 bases and J dropped 0; count of bases not matched to a gene: 5. CDR3 length equals 15 residues. In nucleotides, the CDR3 is TGTGCCAGCAGACACGACAGGGGGCTCTCCTACGAGCAGTACTTC. The encoded protein is CASRHDRGLSYEQYF.

At least ten counts were recorded for this clonotype. This chain connects TRBV6-1 to TRBJ1-5; D is unclear. Looked up from germline, CDR1 is MNHNS and CDR2 is SASEGT. V dropped 8 bases and J dropped 7 bases, with 18 bases sitting between them. This CDR3 is built from 14 residues. CDR3 loop: CASAHIGRFQPQHF. The CDR3 DNA reads as TGTGCCAGCGCCCACATCGGTCGGTTCCAGCCCCAGCATTTT.

This clonotype has ten or more counts. The chain is built from TRBV6-4 and TRBJ2-2; D is perhaps TRBD1 (6 bases). The CDR3 runs to 14 residues. Between the trimmed V and J ends, which lost 0 bases and 6 bases, there was a span of 8 bases. Germline CDR1 reads MRHNA; CDR2 reads SNTAGT. The CDR3 loop reads CASSDSYRAGELFF. DNA for the CDR3: TGTGCCAGCAGTGACTCGTACAGGGCCGGGGAGCTGTTTTTT.